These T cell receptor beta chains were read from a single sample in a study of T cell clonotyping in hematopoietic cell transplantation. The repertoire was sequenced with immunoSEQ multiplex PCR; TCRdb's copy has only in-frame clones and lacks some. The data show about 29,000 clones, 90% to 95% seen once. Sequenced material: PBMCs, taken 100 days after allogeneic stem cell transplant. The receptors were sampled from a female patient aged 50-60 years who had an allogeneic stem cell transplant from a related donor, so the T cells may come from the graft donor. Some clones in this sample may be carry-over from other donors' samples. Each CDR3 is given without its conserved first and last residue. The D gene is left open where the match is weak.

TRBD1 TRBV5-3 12 ARSSRQGRESQY
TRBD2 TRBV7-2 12 ASSFTSVAETQY
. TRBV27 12 ASSFAPPSYGYT
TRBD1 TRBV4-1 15 ASSRIGTGNWNQPQH
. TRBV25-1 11 ASSVGAGYKQY
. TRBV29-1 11 SVESIPNYGYT
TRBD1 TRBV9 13 ASSLRTGEGGELF
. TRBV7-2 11 ASSLLENYGYT
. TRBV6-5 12 ASSYKGGRTEAF
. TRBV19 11 ASSLDSNYGYT
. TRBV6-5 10 ASSRPENIQY
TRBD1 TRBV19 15 ASSIDGQGGLGSPLH
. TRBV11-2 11 ASKQGFGYEQY
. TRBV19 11 ASSQGRLYEQY
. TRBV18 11 ASSPRQNTEAF
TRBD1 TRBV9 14 ASSVNDRGSTDTQY
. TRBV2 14 ASSEARGRWHNEQF
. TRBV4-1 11 ASSQGLQETQY
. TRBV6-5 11 ASKRSSAGELF
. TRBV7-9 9 ASSLAQTAF
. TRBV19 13 ASSIVPGAPGGYT
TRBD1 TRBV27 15 ASRKGQGLGSNYGYT
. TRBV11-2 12 ASTVVGSNYGYT